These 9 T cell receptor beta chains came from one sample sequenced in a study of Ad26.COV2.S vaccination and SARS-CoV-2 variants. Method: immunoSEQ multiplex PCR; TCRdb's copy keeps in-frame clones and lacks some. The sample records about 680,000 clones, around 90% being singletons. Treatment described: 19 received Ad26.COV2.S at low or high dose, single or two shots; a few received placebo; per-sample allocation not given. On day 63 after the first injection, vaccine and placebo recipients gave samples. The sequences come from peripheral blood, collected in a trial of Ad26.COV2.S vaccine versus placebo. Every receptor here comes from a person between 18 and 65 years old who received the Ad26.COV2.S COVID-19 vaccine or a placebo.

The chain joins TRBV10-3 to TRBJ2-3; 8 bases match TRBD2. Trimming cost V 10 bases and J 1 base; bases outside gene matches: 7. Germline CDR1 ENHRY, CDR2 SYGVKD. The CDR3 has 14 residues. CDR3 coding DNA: TGTGCCACCTGCCCCGGGGGGGGCACAGATACGCAGTATTTT. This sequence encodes CATCPGGGTDTQYF.

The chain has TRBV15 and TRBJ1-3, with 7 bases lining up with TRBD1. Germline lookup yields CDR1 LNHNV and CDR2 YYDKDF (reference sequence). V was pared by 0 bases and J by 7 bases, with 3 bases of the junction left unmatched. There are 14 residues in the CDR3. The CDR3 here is CATSRDEGANTIYF. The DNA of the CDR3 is TGTGCCACCAGCAGAGATGAGGGGGCGAACACCATATATTTT. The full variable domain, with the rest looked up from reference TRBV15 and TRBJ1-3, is DAMVIQNPRYQVTQFGKPVTLSCSQTLNHNVMYWYQQKSSQAPKLLFHYYDKDFNNEADTPDNFQSRRPNTSFCFLDIRSPGLGDTAMYLCATSRDEGANTIYFGEGSWLTVV.

This CDR3 is CASSQANRDGQPQHF. DNA of the CDR3: TGCGCCAGCAGCCAGGCGAACAGGGACGGTCAGCCCCAGCATTTT. The V call is TRBV4-3, the J call TRBJ1-5; D is possibly TRBD1 (6 bases). Germline assignment: CDR1 LGHNA and CDR2 YSLEER. The CDR3 extends over 15 amino acids. Trimming cost V 3 bases and J 6 bases, with 15 bases left between them.

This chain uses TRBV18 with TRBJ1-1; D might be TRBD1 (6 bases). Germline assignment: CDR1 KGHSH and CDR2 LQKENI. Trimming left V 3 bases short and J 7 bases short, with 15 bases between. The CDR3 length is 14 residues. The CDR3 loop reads CASSPAGGGYEAFF. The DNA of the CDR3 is TGTGCCAGCTCACCCGCGGGAGGGGGGTATGAAGCTTTCTTT.

The CDR3 DNA sequence: TGTGCCAGCAGCCACCCCGGGACCTACAATGAGCAGTTCTTC. Residues: CASSHPGTYNEQFF. The chain employs TRBV7-9 and TRBJ2-1, with D possibly TRBD2 on 5 matching bases. The V end was cut by 5 bases, the J end by 2 bases, with 10 bases between. Germline CDR1 SEHNR, CDR2 FQNEAQ (reference sequence). The CDR3 sequence is 14 residues long.

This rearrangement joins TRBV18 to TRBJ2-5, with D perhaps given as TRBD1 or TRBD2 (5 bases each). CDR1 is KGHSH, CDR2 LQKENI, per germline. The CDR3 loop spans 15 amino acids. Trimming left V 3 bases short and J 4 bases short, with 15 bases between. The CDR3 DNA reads TGTGCCAGCTCACCGGGGGTGCAGGGCAGAGAGACCCAGTACTTC. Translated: CASSPGVQGRETQYF.

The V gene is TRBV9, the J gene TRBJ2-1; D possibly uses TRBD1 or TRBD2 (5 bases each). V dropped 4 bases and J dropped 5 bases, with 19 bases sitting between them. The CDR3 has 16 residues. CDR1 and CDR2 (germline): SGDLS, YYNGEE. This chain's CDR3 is CASSRTGTAKNNEQFF. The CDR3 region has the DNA TGTGCCAGCAGCCGAACCGGGACGGCCAAAAACAATGAGCAGTTCTTC.

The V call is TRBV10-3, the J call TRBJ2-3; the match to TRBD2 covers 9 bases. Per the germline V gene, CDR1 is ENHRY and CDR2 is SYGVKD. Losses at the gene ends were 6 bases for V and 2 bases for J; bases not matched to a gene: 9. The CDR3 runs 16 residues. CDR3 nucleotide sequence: TGTGCCATCAGCGGCAAGAAGCGGGAGGCCACAGATACGCAGTATTTT. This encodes CAISGKKREATDTQYF.

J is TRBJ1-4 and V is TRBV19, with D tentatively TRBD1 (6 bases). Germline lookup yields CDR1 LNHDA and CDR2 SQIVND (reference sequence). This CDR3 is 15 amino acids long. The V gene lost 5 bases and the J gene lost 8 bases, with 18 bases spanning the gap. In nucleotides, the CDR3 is TGTGCCAGTAGTTCCCTTCTGGGGGGCCGGGAAAAACTGTTTTTT. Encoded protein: CASSSLLGGREKLFF. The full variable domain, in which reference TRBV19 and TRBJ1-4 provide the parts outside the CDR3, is DGGITQSPKYLFRKEGQNVTLSCEQNLNHDAMYWYRQDPGQGLRLIYYSQIVNDFQKGDIAEGYSVSREKKESFPLTVTSAQKNPTAFYLCASSSLLGGREKLFFGSGTQLSVL.